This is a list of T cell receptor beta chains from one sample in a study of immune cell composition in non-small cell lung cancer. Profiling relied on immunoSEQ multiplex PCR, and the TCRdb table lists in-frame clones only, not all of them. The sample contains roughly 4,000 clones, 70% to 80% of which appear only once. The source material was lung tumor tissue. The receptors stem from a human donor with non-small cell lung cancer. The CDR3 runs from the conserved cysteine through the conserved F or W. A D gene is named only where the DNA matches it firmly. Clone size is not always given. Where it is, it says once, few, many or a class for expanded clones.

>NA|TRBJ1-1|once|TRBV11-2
CASTWGQLNTEAFF
TGTGCCAGCACCTGGGGGCAGCTGAACACTGAAGCTTTCTTT
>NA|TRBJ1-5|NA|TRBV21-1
CASSATGTGGIRNQPQHF
TGTGCCAGCAGCGCTACCGGGACAGGGGGGATAAGAAATCAGCCCCAGCATTTT
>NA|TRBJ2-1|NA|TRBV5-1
CASSLGHRDGKTNEQFF
TGCGCCAGCAGCCTAGGACACCGGGACGGTAAGACCAATGAGCAGTTCTTC
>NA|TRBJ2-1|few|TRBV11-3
CASSSSGSYNEQFF
TGTGCCAGCAGTTCCTCCGGATCTTACAATGAGCAGTTCTTC
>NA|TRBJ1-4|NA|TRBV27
CASSLRSLTNEKLFF
TGTGCCAGCAGCCTACGGAGTCTTACTAATGAAAAACTGTTTTTT
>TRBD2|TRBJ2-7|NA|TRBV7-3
CASSSLAGGGEQYF
TGTGCCAGCAGCTCTTTAGCGGGAGGCGGCGAGCAGTACTTC
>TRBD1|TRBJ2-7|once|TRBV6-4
CASSEIRDRAFYEQYF
TGTGCCAGCAGTGAGATCCGGGACAGGGCATTCTACGAGCAGTACTTC
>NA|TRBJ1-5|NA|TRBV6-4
CASSGLVRTPNQPQHF
TGTGCCAGCAGTGGACTGGTCAGGACCCCCAATCAGCCCCAGCATTTT
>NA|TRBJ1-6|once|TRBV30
CAWRDRLDSPLHF
TGTGCCTGGAGGGACCGGTTGGATTCACCCCTCCACTTT
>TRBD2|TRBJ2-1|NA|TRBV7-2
CASSFGTSRYNEQFF
TGTGCCAGCAGCTTCGGGACTAGCCGTTACAATGAGCAGTTCTTC
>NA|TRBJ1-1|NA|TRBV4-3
CASSQDWGNTEAFF
TGCGCCAGCAGCCAAGATTGGGGGAACACTGAAGCTTTCTTT
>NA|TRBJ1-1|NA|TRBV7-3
CASSPEGGENTEAFF
TGTGCCAGCAGCCCTGAGGGAGGGGAGAACACTGAAGCTTTCTTT
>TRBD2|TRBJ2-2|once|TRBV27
CASSLFGDYPPGELFF
TGTGCCAGCAGTTTATTCGGGGACTATCCCCCCGGGGAGCTGTTTTTT
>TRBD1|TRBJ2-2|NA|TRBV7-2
CASSLSGTGGYGELFF
TGTGCCAGCAGCTTATCAGGGACAGGAGGTTACGGGGAGCTGTTTTTT
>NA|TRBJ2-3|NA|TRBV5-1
CASSLFRAPQGDTQYF
TGCGCCAGCAGCTTGTTCAGGGCCCCACAGGGAGATACGCAGTATTTT
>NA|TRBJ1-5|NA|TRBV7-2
CASSSFQGKDQPQHF
TGTGCCAGCAGCTCATTTCAGGGGAAGGATCAGCCCCAGCATTTT
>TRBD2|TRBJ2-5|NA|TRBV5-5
CASSWAPTSGRARETQYF
TGTGCCAGCAGCTGGGCCCCGACTAGCGGGAGGGCCCGAGAGACCCAGTACTTC
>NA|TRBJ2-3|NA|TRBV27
CASSLGGTDTQYF
TGTGCCAGCAGTTTAGGGGGCACCGATACGCAGTATTTT
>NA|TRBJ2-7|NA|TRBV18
CASSGGQPPFDEQYF
TGTGCCAGCTCAGGGGGCCAGCCCCCTTTCGACGAGCAGTACTTC
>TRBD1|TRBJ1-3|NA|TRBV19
CASTTTGGYGNTIYF
TGTGCCAGTACTACGACAGGGGGCTATGGAAACACCATATATTTT
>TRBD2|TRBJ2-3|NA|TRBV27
CASSSTRGEWSSGRFTDTQYF
TGTGCCAGCAGTTCCACCCGAGGGGAATGGTCTAGCGGGCGCTTCACAGATACGCAGTATTTT
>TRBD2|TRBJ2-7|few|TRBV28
CASSSEVSSGSYEQYF
TGTGCCAGCAGTTCTGAGGTTTCTAGCGGTTCCTACGAGCAGTACTTC
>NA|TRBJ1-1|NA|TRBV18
CASSPRGGAMNTEAFF
TGTGCCAGCTCACCACGAGGGGGGGCTATGAACACTGAAGCTTTCTTT
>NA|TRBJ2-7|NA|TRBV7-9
CASRDSPPSYEQYF
TGTGCCAGCAGGGACAGTCCACCCTCCTACGAGCAGTACTTC